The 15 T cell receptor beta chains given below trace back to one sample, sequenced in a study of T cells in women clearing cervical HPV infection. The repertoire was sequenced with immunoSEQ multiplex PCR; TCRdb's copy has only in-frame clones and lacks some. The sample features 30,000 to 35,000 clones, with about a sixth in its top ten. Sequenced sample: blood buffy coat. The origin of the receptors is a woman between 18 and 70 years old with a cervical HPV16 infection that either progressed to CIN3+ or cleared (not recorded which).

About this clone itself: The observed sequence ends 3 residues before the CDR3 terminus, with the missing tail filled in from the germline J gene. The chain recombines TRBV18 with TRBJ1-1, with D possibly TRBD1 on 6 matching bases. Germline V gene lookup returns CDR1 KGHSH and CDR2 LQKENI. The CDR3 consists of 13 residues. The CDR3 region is CASSLRGQETAFF. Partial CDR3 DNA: TGTGCCAGCTCACTCAGGGGTCAAGAGACA.

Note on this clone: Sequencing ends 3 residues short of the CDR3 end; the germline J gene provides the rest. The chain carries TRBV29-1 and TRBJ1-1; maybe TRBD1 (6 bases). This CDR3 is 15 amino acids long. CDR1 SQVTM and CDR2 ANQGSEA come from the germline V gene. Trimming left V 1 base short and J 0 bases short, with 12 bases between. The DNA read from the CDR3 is TGCAGCGTTGAAGTGGCAGGGGCTATGAACACTGAA. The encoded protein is CSVEVAGAMNTE. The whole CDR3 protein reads CSVEVAGAMNTEAFF.

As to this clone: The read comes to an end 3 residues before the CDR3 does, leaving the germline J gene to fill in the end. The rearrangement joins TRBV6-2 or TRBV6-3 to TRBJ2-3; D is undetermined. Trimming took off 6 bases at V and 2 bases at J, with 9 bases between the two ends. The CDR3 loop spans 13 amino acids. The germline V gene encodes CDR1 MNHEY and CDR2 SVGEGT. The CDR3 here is CASRIGTTDTQYF. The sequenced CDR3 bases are TGTGCCAGCAGAATTGGCACCACAGATACG.

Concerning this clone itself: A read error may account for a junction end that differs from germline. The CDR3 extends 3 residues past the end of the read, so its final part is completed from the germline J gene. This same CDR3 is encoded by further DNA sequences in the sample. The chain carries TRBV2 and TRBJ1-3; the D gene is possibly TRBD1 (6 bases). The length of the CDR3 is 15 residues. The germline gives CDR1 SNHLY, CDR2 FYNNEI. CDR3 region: CASRRQVLSGNTIYF. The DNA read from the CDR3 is TGTGCCAGCAGAAGACAGGTTCTCTCTGGAAACACG.

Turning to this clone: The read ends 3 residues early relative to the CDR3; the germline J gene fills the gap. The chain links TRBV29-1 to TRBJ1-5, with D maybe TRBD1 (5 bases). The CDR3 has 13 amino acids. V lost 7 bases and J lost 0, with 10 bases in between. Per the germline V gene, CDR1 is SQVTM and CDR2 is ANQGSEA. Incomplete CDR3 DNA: TGCAGCGCGACCGGGGGTAGCAATCAGCCC. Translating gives CSATGGSNQP. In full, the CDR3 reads CSATGGSNQPQHF.

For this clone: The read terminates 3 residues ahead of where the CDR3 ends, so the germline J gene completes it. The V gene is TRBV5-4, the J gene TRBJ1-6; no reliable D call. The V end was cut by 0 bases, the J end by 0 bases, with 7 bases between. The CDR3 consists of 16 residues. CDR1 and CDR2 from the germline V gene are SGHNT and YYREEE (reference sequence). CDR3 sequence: CASSLVESSYNSPLHF. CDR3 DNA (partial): TGTGCCAGCAGCTTGGTAGAGAGCTCCTATAATTCACCC. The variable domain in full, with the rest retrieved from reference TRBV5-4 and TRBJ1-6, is ETGVTQSPTHLIKTRGQQVTLRCSSQSGHNTVSWYQQALGQGPQFIFQYYREEENGRGNFPPRFSGLQFPNYSSELNVNALELDDSALYLCASSLVESSYNSPLHFGNGTRLTVT.

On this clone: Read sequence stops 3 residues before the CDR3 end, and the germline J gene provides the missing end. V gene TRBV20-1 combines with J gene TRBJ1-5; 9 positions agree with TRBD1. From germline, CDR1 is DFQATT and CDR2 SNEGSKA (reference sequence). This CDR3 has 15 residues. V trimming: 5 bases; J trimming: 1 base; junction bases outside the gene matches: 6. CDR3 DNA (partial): TGCAGTGCTGTACAGGGGGCGCGGAGCAATCAGCCC. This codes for CSAVQGARSNQP. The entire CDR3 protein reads CSAVQGARSNQPQHF.

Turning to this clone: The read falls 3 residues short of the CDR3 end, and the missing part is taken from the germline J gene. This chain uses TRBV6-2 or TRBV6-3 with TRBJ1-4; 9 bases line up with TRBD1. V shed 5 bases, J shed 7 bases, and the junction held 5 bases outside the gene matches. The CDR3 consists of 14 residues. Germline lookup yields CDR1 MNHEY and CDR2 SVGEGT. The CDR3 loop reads CASSRPGQGEKLFF. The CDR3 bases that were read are TGTGCCAGCAGTCGGCCGGGACAGGGTGAAAAA.

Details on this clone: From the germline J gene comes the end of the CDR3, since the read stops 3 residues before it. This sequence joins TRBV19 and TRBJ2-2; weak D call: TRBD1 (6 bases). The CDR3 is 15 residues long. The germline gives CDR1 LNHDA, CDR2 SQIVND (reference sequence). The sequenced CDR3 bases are TGTGCCAGTTTGACAGGCAACTCTGGGGCCAACGTG. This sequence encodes CASLTGNSGANV. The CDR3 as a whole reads CASLTGNSGANVLFF. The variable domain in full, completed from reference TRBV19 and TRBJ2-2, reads DGGITQSPKYLFRKEGQNVTLSCEQNLNHDAMYWYRQDPGQGLRLIYYSQIVNDFQKGDIAEGYSVSREKKESFPLTVTSAQKNPTAFYLCASLTGNSGANVLFFGEGSRLTVL.

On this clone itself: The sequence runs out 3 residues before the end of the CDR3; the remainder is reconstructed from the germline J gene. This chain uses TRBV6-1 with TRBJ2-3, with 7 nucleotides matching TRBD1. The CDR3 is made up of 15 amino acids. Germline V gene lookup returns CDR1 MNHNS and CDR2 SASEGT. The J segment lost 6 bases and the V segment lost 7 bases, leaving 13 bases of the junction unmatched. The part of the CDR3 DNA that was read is TGTGCCAGCACTGACAGGGTTTTAGCCGCGGATACG. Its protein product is CASTDRVLAADT. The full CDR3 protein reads CASTDRVLAADTQYF.

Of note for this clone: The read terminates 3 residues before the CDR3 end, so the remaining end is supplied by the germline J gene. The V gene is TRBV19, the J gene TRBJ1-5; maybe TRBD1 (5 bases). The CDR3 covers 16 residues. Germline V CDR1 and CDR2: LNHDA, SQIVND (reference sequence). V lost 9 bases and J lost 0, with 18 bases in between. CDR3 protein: CASRQSARNSNQPQHF. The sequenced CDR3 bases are TGTGCCAGCCGACAGTCGGCTAGGAATAGCAATCAGCCC.

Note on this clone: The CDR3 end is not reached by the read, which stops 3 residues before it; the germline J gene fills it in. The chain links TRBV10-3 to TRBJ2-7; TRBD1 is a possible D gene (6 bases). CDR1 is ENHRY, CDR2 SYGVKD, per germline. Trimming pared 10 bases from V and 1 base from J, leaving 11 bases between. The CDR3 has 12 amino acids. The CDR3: CASRQDSYEQYF. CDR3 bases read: TGTGCCAGCAGACAGGATTCCTACGAG.

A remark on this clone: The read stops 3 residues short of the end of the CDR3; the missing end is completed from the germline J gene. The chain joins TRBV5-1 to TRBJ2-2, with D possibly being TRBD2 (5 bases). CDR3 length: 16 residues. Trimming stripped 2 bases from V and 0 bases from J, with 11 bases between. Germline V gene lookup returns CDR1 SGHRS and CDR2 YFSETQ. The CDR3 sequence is CASSFLQAANTGELFF. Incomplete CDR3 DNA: TGCGCCAGCAGCTTTTTACAAGCGGCGAACACCGGGGAG.

The CDR3 bases that were read are TGTGCCAGTAGTATTCAGGTGCAGACCTTGGGCAATCAGCCC. Translated: CASSIQVQTLGNQP. The whole CDR3 is CASSIQVQTLGNQPQHF. V gene TRBV19 combines with J gene TRBJ1-5; D remains unclear. The sequence runs out 3 residues before the end of the CDR3; the remainder is reconstructed from the germline J gene. This CDR3 region has 17 residues. V gave up 3 bases and J gave up 2 bases, with 17 bases separating them. CDR1 is LNHDA, CDR2 SQIVND, per germline (reference sequence).

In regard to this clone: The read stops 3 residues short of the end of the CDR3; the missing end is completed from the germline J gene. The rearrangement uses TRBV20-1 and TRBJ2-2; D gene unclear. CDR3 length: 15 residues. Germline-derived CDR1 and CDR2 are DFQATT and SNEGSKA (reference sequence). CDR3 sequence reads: CSARDPHATNEKLFF. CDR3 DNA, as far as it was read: TGCAGTGCTAGAGATCCCCATGCAACTAATGAAAAG.